Listed here are 13 T cell receptor beta chains from one sample, sequenced in a study of blood T cell repertoires in COVID-19. Clones were sequenced by immunoSEQ multiplex PCR, and TCRdb holds only the in-frame ones, with some missing. Of about 200,000 clones listed, 92% are singletons. Sequenced material: peripheral blood. All receptors come from a man between 60 and 70 years old with COVID-19, enrolled during active disease.

This clone was seen once. The gene calls are TRBV9 and TRBJ2-2; the match to TRBD1 covers 11 bases. The V gene end was trimmed by 0 bases and the J gene end by 7 bases; junction bases not matched to a gene: 2. In germline, CDR1 is SGDLS, CDR2 YYNGEE. The CDR3 has 15 amino acids. The CDR3 nucleotides read TGTGCCAGCAGCGTAGGGGACAGGGGGAGCGGGGAGCTGTTTTTT. Translation gives CASSVGDRGSGELFF.

This chain connects TRBV5-1 to TRBJ2-7; D is unresolved. The CDR3 totals 15 residues. Germline loops: CDR1 SGHRS, CDR2 YFSETQ. V lost 3 bases and J lost 2, with 15 bases in between. Here the CDR3 DNA reads TGCGCCAGCAGCTCTTTATCTCCTGGAGCCTACGAGCAGTACTTC. Residues: CASSSLSPGAYEQYF.

The rearrangement uses TRBV18 and TRBJ1-1; possibly TRBD1 for D (5 bases). Between the trimmed V and J ends, which lost 2 bases and 3 bases, there was a span of 7 bases. The CDR3 sequence is 13 residues long. Germline-derived CDR1 and CDR2 are KGHSH and LQKENI. CDR3 nucleotides: TGTGCCAGCTCACCAGACAGTTACACTGAAGCTTTCTTT. Residues: CASSPDSYTEAFF.

The J gene is TRBJ1-4, the V gene TRBV11-2; D is uncertain. Germline loops: CDR1 SGHAT, CDR2 FQNNGV. V was pared by 4 bases and J by 8 bases, with 17 bases between. The CDR3 spans 15 residues. The CDR3 nucleotides are TGTGCCAGCAGCTCCCCTTGGGAGGCTGGGGAAAAACTGTTTTTT. It specifies CASSSPWEAGEKLFF. Full variable domain (rest looked up from reference TRBV11-2 and TRBJ1-4): EAGVAQSPRYKIIEKRQSVAFWCNPISGHATLYWYQQILGQGPKLLIQFQNNGVVDDSQLPKDRFSAERLKGVDSTLKIQPAKLEDSAVYLCASSSPWEAGEKLFFGSGTQLSVL.

The CDR3 is CATGRPGNTIYF. The CDR3 DNA is TGTGCCACAGGGAGGCCCGGAAACACCATATATTTT. V is TRBV15 and J is TRBJ1-3; D is ambiguous. The CDR3 contains 12 residues. Germline V lookup: CDR1 LNHNV, CDR2 YYDKDF (reference sequence). Trimming took 9 bases from V and 4 from J, leaving 10 bases between them.

The chain uses TRBV28 and TRBJ1-1; D unresolved. This CDR3 is 17 amino acids long. Germline V gene lookup returns CDR1 MDHEN and CDR2 SYDVKM. V shed 2 bases and J shed 7 bases, with 23 bases lying between them. This CDR3 reads CASSLRSARRQVVEAFF. In nucleotides, the CDR3 is TGTGCCAGCAGTTTAAGGTCCGCACGGAGGCAAGTGGTTGAAGCTTTCTTT.

This sequence joins TRBV5-1 and TRBJ1-5, with 7 bases matching TRBD1. The germline V gene encodes CDR1 SGHRS and CDR2 YFSETQ. The CDR3 covers 13 residues. V was clipped by 4 bases and J by 7 bases; unmatched bases: 5. CDR3 in DNA: TGCGCCAGCAGCCTCAGGGGGGACCAGCCCCAGCATTTT. Translated: CASSLRGDQPQHF.

The chain is built from TRBV5-5 and TRBJ1-6; D not certain. This CDR3 is built from 16 residues. V lost 1 base to trimming and J lost 0 bases, with 8 bases between them. Per the germline V gene, CDR1 is SGHKS and CDR2 is YYEKEE (reference sequence). The CDR3 sequence is CASSLSVSSYNSPLHF. CDR3 bases: TGTGCCAGCAGCTTGTCTGTTAGCTCCTATAATTCACCCCTCCACTTT.

This rearrangement joins TRBV6-4 to TRBJ2-2; tentative D call: TRBD2 (5 bases). Per the germline V gene, CDR1 is MRHNA and CDR2 is SNTAGT. The CDR3 has 14 residues. V lost 0 bases and J 3 bases, leaving 5 bases between the germline ends. CDR3 in amino acids: CASSDSRDTGELFF. The CDR3 bases are TGTGCCAGCAGTGACTCGAGGGACACCGGGGAGCTGTTTTTT.

The genes are TRBV5-1 and TRBJ1-2; 10 bases map to TRBD1. V lost 4 bases and J lost 2; bases outside the gene matches: 2. Germline CDR1 reads SGHRS; CDR2 reads YFSETQ. CDR3 length: 14 amino acids. The CDR3 is CASSPGQGNYGYTF. The DNA for the CDR3 is TGCGCCAGCAGCCCGGGACAGGGGAACTATGGCTACACCTTC. Filled out from reference TRBV5-1 and TRBJ1-2, the complete variable domain reads KAGVTQTPRYLIKTRGQQVTLSCSPISGHRSVSWYQQTPGQGLQFLFEYFSETQRNKGNFPGRFSGRQFSNSRSEMNVSTLELGDSALYLCASSPGQGNYGYTFGSGTRLTVV.

V and J are TRBV6-6 and TRBJ2-1, with 9 nucleotides matching TRBD2. The CDR3 runs to 15 residues. The V segment lost 6 bases and the J segment 1 base; nucleotides outside the gene matches: 4. Germline lookup yields CDR1 MNHNY and CDR2 SVGAGI (reference sequence). For the CDR3, the DNA is TGTGCCAGCAGCCCCACTAGCGGGTCCTACAATGAGCAGTTCTTC. Translation: CASSPTSGSYNEQFF.

V is TRBV24-1 and J is TRBJ2-5; TRBD1 matches at 10 bases. Germline V gene sequence: CDR1 KGHDR, CDR2 SFDVKD. The CDR3 sequence is 17 residues long. V lost 3 bases to trimming and J lost 4 bases; unmatched junction nucleotides: 10. The CDR3 here is CATSDGRTGGVGETQYF. The CDR3 DNA reads TGTGCCACCAGTGATGGACGGACAGGGGGAGTCGGAGAGACCCAGTACTTC.

The chain employs TRBV4-3 and TRBJ2-7; no reliable D call. Germline CDR1 and CDR2: LGHNA and YSLEER. V was trimmed by 2 bases and J by 1 base, leaving 12 bases between them. This CDR3 comprises 15 residues. DNA of the CDR3: TGCGCCAGCAGCCAACTAGATCAAAGGTCCTACGAGCAGTACTTC. Amino acid sequence: CASSQLDQRSYEQYF.